These 27 T cell receptor beta chains originate from one sample sequenced in a study of control samples from healthy donors and cancer patients. Clones were sequenced by immunoSEQ multiplex PCR, and TCRdb holds only the in-frame ones, with some missing. The profile shows 130,000 or so clones, over 75% of them singletons. The sample comprised blood. These receptors all come from a man between 50 and 59 years old in good health.

The chain is built from TRBV7-8 and TRBJ1-4; tentatively, D is TRBD1 (5 bases). Germline CDR1 reads SGHVS; CDR2 reads FQNEAQ. Between the trimmed V and J ends, which lost 4 bases and 5 bases, there was a span of 20 bases. CDR3 size: 17 residues. The CDR3 is CASSSHHPGGLNEKLFF. Here the CDR3 DNA reads TGTGCCAGCAGCTCACACCACCCCGGGGGGTTGAATGAAAAACTGTTTTTT.

V usage is TRBV29-1 and J usage is TRBJ2-3; TRBD1 aligns across 9 bases. V was clipped by 0 bases and J by 3 bases; unmatched bases: 7. This CDR3 spans 16 amino acids. Germline V gene lookup returns CDR1 SQVTM and CDR2 ANQGSEA. CDR3 in amino acids: CSVEERGGQGTDTQYF. The DNA of the CDR3 is TGCAGCGTTGAAGAAAGGGGTGGACAGGGGACAGATACGCAGTATTTT.

The chain is built from TRBV5-1 and TRBJ2-1; D might be TRBD1 (6 bases). V was clipped by 0 bases and J by 9 bases, with 13 bases between them. Looked up from germline, CDR1 is SGHRS and CDR2 is YFSETQ. The CDR3 spans 14 residues. This CDR3 is CASSLGPGVREQFF. DNA of the CDR3: TGCGCCAGCAGCTTGGGCCCAGGGGTCCGTGAGCAGTTCTTC.

The rearrangement links TRBV19 to TRBJ2-5; tentative D call: TRBD1 (5 bases). This CDR3 has 13 amino acids. Germline CDR1 is LNHDA and CDR2 is SQIVND (reference sequence). V shed 7 bases and J shed 5 bases, with 14 bases lying between them. The chain's CDR3 is CASNDSPFETQYF. CDR3 nucleotide sequence: TGTGCCAGTAACGACAGTCCGTTTGAGACCCAGTACTTC.

The CDR3 protein is CASSEQTGYGYTF. DNA for the CDR3: TGTGCCAGCAGCGAGCAAACAGGGTATGGCTACACCTTC. The chain links TRBV9 to TRBJ1-2, with a weak D call TRBD1 (6 bases). V lost 3 bases, J lost 5 bases, and 11 bases lay in between. The CDR3 extends over 13 amino acids. Germline-derived CDR1 and CDR2 are SGDLS and YYNGEE.

A word on this clone: The same CDR3 arises from other DNA sequences in this sample as well. The J gene is TRBJ1-1, the V gene TRBV3-1 (or the pseudogene TRBV3-2), with D possibly being TRBD1 (5 bases). The CDR3 runs to 16 residues. Trimming removed 1 base at V and 0 bases at J, with 12 bases between. Germline values: CDR1 LGHDT, CDR2 YNNKEL (reference sequence). CDR3: CASSQGHGGVNTEAFF. CDR3 sequence (DNA): TGTGCCAGCAGCCAAGGACATGGGGGTGTGAACACTGAAGCTTTCTTT.

This rearrangement joins TRBV6-1 to TRBJ1-5; the match to TRBD1 covers 12 bases. With 3 bases clipped from V and 7 bases from J, the junction kept 4 bases outside the gene matches. In germline, CDR1 is MNHNS, CDR2 SASEGT. This CDR3 has 15 amino acids. The CDR3: CASSDGTGGAQPQHF. The CDR3 DNA sequence: TGTGCCAGCAGTGACGGGACAGGGGGCGCACAGCCCCAGCATTTT.

This clone was seen only a few times. This chain links TRBV14 with TRBJ1-2; D remains ambiguous. Germline V gene sequence: CDR1 SGHDN, CDR2 FVKESK. The V and J ends lost 6 bases and 2 bases respectively, with 10 bases between them. The CDR3 sequence is 13 residues long. The CDR3 protein is CASSRSDNYGYTF. DNA of the CDR3: TGTGCCAGCAGTAGATCCGACAACTATGGCTACACCTTC.

This chain links TRBV10-3 with TRBJ2-3; 11 positions match TRBD2. This CDR3 is 16 amino acids long. Germline V gene data show CDR1 as ENHRY and CDR2 as SYGVKD. The V gene end was trimmed by 5 bases and the J gene end by 3 bases; junction bases not matched to a gene: 7. CDR3 coding DNA: TGTGCCATCAGTTCACTAGCGGGGGCCTCGACAGATACGCAGTATTTT. Amino acids: CAISSLAGASTDTQYF.

The chain couples TRBV19 to TRBJ1-5; D uncertain. The CDR3 is made up of 12 amino acids. Germline CDR1 LNHDA, CDR2 SQIVND (reference sequence). Trimming removed 5 bases at V and 9 bases at J, with 11 bases between. The CDR3 here is CASSETSWPQHF. The CDR3 coding sequence is TGTGCCAGTAGTGAGACGTCCTGGCCCCAGCATTTT.

This clone was counted a single time. The V gene is TRBV7-6, the J gene TRBJ1-1; D is unclear. Germline values: CDR1 SGHVS, CDR2 FNYEAQ. This CDR3 region has 15 residues. Trimming removed 5 bases at V and 5 bases at J, with 18 bases between. CDR3 sequence: CASSPAVGLGTEAFF. CDR3 nucleotide sequence: TGTGCCAGCAGCCCCGCGGTTGGCCTAGGGACTGAAGCTTTCTTT.

The chain couples TRBV24-1 to TRBJ2-5; 8 bases are a match to TRBD1. The CDR3 contains 17 residues. CDR1 and CDR2 from the germline V gene are KGHDR and SFDVKD. The V gene end was trimmed by 9 bases and the J gene end by 4 bases; junction bases not matched to a gene: 18. As DNA, the CDR3 is TGTGCCACCTTAGGACAGGGTAGGGAAATGGTATCAGAGACCCAGTACTTC. Residues: CATLGQGREMVSETQYF.

There are a few counts of this clone. V gene TRBV6-6 combines with J gene TRBJ1-2; D gene uncertain. With 2 bases removed from V and 8 bases from J, the gap between germline ends came to 12 bases. CDR3 length: 13 amino acids. Germline CDR1 MNHNY, CDR2 SVGAGI (reference sequence). As DNA, the CDR3 is TGTGCCAGCAGTTACGGAAGGTCCGGGGGCTACACCTTC. It yields the protein CASSYGRSGGYTF.

The CDR3 is CASGWAGDEQFF. The CDR3, as DNA: TGTGCCAGCGGATGGGCCGGCGATGAGCAGTTCTTC. The chain joins TRBV2 to TRBJ2-1; D uncertain. CDR1 SNHLY and CDR2 FYNNEI come from the germline V gene. V was pared by 8 bases and J by 8 bases, with 13 bases between. The CDR3 length is 12 residues.

The gene calls are TRBV28 and TRBJ2-2; D ambiguous. The germline gives CDR1 MDHEN, CDR2 SYDVKM. Between the trimmed V and J ends, which lost 5 bases and 4 bases, there was a span of 20 bases. This CDR3 comprises 17 residues. Here the CDR3 reads CASSPVLGLASTGELFF. The CDR3 DNA reads TGTGCCAGCAGTCCAGTCCTGGGCCTGGCTTCCACCGGGGAGCTGTTTTTT.

V is TRBV7-3 and J is TRBJ2-3; TRBD2 matches 9 bases. Germline V gene data show CDR1 as SGHTA and CDR2 as FQGTGA. The CDR3 length is 19 residues. V dropped 1 base and J dropped 3; count of bases not matched to a gene: 14. This chain's CDR3 is CASSLRGTSQVGRTDTQYF. The CDR3 bases are TGTGCCAGCAGCTTAAGAGGGACTAGCCAGGTGGGGCGTACAGATACGCAGTATTTT.

The chain employs TRBV4-2 and TRBJ2-6; D ambiguous. Between the trimmed V and J ends, which lost 0 bases and 0 bases, there was a span of 3 bases. The CDR3 extends over 15 amino acids. Looked up from germline, CDR1 is LGHNA and CDR2 is YNFKEQ. The CDR3 DNA reads as TGTGCCAGCAGCCAAGAACACTCTGGGGCCAACGTCCTGACTTTC. Protein product: CASSQEHSGANVLTF.

This clone was seen only once. CDR3 nucleotide sequence: TGTGCCAGCAGCCTAGACAGGGGCTACACTGAAGCTTTCTTT. It translates to CASSLDRGYTEAFF. This chain joins TRBV7-9 and TRBJ1-1; 8 bases agree with TRBD1. Germline CDR1 reads SEHNR; CDR2 reads FQNEAQ (reference sequence). There are 14 residues in the CDR3. V shed 5 bases, J shed 3 bases, and the junction held 5 bases outside the gene matches.

J is TRBJ1-2 and V is TRBV19; maybe TRBD1 (6 bases). The CDR3 has 15 residues. Germline V gene data show CDR1 as LNHDA and CDR2 as SQIVND (reference sequence). V lost 5 bases, J lost 4 bases, and 17 bases lay in between. This chain's CDR3 is CASSFLTQGTYGYTF. The CDR3 DNA sequence: TGTGCCAGTAGTTTCTTGACCCAGGGGACCTATGGCTACACCTTC.

The chain has TRBV6-2 or TRBV6-3 and TRBJ1-2; 7 bases agree with TRBD1. Germline V lookup: CDR1 MNHEY, CDR2 SVGEGT. The V gene end was trimmed by 0 bases and the J gene end by 7 bases; junction bases not matched to a gene: 8. CDR3 length equals 15 residues. CDR3 residues: CASSYSLSEGAGYTF. The CDR3 region has the DNA TGTGCCAGCAGTTACTCGCTTTCTGAGGGGGCTGGCTACACCTTC.

The chain combines TRBV9 with TRBJ2-2; perhaps D is TRBD1 or TRBD2 (5 bases each). The CDR3 has 15 amino acids. Germline values: CDR1 SGDLS, CDR2 YYNGEE. Trimming pared 5 bases from V and 2 bases from J, leaving 13 bases between. The CDR3 protein is CASSLRGTNTGELFF. The CDR3, as DNA: TGTGCCAGCAGTTTACGGGGCACCAACACCGGGGAGCTGTTTTTT.

The rearrangement uses TRBV28 and TRBJ2-4; D is unresolved. The germline V gene encodes CDR1 MDHEN and CDR2 SYDVKM. Trimming took off 2 bases at V and 0 bases at J, with 11 bases between the two ends. The length of the CDR3 is 16 residues. The CDR3 DNA follows: TGTGCCAGCAGTTTACTCGGCGTCCTAGCCAAAAACATTCAGTACTTC. It is translated as CASSLLGVLAKNIQYF.

The J gene is TRBJ2-7, the V gene TRBV12-5, with 7 positions matching TRBD1. This CDR3 spans 18 amino acids. V shed 7 bases, J shed 0 bases, and the junction held 18 bases outside the gene matches. CDR1 and CDR2 (germline): LGHNT, FRNRAP. The DNA for the CDR3 is TGTGCTAGTGTTGGGACAGCTGGCCCCACTAAAAACTCCTACGAGCAGTACTTC. It codes for CASVGTAGPTKNSYEQYF.

The CDR3 DNA reads as TGTGCCAGCTCACCACCGGGGCTGGGGGCGAGCTACGAGCAGTACTTC. Translation gives CASSPPGLGASYEQYF. The chain employs TRBV18 and TRBJ2-7; the D gene is possibly TRBD1 (6 bases). Germline V gives CDR1 KGHSH, CDR2 LQKENI. Trimming removed 0 bases from V and 3 bases from J, with 15 bases in between. The CDR3 loop spans 16 amino acids.

The rearrangement joins TRBV5-1 to TRBJ1-2, with 7 bases aligning to TRBD1. The CDR3 totals 16 residues. Looked up from germline, CDR1 is SGHRS and CDR2 is YFSETQ. Losses at the gene ends were 1 base for V and 2 bases for J; bases not matched to a gene: 8. The CDR3 bases are TGCGCCAGCAGCTTGATAACAGGGGATGGCAACTATGGCTACACCTTC. It is translated as CASSLITGDGNYGYTF.

The rearrangement joins TRBV7-9 to TRBJ2-5, with no clear D. V shed 9 bases and J shed 2 bases, with 13 bases lying between them. Germline values: CDR1 SEHNR, CDR2 FQNEAQ (reference sequence). The CDR3 is 13 amino acids. The CDR3 loop reads CASRVPRQETQYF. The DNA of the CDR3 is TGTGCCAGTCGGGTCCCGCGACAAGAGACCCAGTACTTC.

The genes are TRBV7-9 and TRBJ1-3; D gene ambiguous. CDR3 length: 16 residues. Looked up from germline, CDR1 is SEHNR and CDR2 is FQNEAQ (reference sequence). V was clipped by 4 bases and J by 0 bases, with 13 bases between them. The CDR3 coding sequence is TGTGCCAGCAGCTCAAGGGTTACGAGCTCTGGAAACACCATATATTTT. Its protein product is CASSSRVTSSGNTIYF.